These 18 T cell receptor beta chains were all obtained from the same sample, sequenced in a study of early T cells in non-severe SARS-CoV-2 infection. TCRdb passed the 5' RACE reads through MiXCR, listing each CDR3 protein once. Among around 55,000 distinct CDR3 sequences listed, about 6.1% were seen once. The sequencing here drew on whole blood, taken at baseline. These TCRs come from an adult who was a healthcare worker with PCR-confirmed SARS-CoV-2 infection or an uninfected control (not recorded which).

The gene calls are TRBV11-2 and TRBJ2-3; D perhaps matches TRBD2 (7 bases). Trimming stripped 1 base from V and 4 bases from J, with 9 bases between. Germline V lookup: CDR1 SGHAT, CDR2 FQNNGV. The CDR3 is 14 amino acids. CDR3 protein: CASSLGGGADTQYF. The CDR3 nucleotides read TGTGCCAGCAGCTTAGGGGGGGGCGCAGATACGCAGTATTTT.

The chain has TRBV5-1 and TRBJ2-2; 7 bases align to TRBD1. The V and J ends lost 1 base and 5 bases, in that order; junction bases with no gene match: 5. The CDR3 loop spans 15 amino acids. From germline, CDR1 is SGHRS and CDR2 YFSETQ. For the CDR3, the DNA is TGCGCCAGCAGCTTGCCACAGGGGAGTACCGGGGAGCTGTTTTTT. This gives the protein CASSLPQGSTGELFF.

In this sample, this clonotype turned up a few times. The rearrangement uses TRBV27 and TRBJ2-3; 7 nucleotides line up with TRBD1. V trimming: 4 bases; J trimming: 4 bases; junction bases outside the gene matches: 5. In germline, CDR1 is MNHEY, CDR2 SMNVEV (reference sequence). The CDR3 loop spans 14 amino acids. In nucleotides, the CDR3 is TGTGCCAGCAGTTCAACAGGGGCTGCAGATACGCAGTATTTT. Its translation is CASSSTGAADTQYF.

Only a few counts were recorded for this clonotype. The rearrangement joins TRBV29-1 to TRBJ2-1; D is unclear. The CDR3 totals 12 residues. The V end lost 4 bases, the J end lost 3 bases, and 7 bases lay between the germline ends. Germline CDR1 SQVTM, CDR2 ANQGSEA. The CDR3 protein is CSVAPNYNEQFF. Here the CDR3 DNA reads TGCAGCGTTGCCCCCAACTACAATGAGCAGTTCTTC.

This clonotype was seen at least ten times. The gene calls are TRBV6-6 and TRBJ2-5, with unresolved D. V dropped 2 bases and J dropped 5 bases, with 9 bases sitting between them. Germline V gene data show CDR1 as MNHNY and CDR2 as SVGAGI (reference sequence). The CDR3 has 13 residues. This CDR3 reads CASSYGPTETQYF. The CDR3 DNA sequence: TGTGCCAGCAGTTACGGTCCCACGGAGACCCAGTACTTC.

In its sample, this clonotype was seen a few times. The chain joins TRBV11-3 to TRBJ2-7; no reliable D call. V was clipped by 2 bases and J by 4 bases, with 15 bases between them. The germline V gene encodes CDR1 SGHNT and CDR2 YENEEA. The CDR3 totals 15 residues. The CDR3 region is CASSLSLHHYYEQYF. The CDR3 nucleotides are TGTGCCAGCAGCTTATCCCTACACCACTATTACGAGCAGTACTTC.

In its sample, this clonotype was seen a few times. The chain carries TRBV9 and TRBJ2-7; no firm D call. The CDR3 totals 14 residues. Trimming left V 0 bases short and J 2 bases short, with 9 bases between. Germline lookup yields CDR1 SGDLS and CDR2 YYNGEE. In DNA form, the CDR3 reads TGTGCCAGCAGCGTAGAGGGCTACCCCTACGAGCAGTACTTC. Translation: CASSVEGYPYEQYF. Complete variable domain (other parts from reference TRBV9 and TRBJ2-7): DSGVTQTPKHLITATGQRVTLRCSPRSGDLSVYWYQQSLDQGLQFLIQYYNGEERAKGNILERFSAQQFPDLHSELNLSSLELGDSALYFCASSVEGYPYEQYFGPGTRLTVT.

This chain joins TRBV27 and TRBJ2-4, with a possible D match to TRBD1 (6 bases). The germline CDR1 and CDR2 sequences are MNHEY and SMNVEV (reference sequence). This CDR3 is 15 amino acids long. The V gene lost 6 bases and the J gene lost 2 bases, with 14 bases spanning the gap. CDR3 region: CASSTHRVSKNIQYF. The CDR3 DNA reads TGTGCCAGCAGCACCCACAGGGTATCCAAAAACATTCAGTACTTC.

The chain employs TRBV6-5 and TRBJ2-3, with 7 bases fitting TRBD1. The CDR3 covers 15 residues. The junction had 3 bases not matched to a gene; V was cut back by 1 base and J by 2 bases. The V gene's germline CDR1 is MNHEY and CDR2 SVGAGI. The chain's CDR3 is CASSYLTGVTDTQYF. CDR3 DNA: TGTGCCAGCAGTTACTTAACAGGGGTCACAGATACGCAGTATTTT.

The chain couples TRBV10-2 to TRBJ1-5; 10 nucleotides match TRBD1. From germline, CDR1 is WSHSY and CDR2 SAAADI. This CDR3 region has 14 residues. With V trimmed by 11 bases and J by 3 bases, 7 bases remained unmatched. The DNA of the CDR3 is TGCGCCTCCAACGGACAGGGGGTCAATCAGCCCCAGCATTTT. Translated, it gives CASNGQGVNQPQHF.

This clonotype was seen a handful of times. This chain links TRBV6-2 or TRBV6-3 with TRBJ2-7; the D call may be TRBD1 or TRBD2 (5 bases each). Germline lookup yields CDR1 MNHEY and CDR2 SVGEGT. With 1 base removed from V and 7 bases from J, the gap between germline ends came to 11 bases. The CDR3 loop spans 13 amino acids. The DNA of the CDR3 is TGTGCCAGCAGTTACTTGGGACGCCGGGAGCAGTACTTC. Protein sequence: CASSYLGRREQYF.

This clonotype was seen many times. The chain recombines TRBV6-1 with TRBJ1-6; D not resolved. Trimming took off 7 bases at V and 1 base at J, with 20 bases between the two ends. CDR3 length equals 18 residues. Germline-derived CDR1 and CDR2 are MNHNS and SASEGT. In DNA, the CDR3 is TGTGCCAGCAAAACAACAAGCCCAAGAGGGTCCTATAATTCACCCCTCCACTTT. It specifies CASKTTSPRGSYNSPLHF.

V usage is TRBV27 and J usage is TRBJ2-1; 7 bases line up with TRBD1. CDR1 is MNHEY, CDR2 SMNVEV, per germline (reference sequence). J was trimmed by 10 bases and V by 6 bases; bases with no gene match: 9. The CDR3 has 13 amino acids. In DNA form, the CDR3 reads TGTGCCAGCAGGGGGACAGCGCAAGGGGAGCAGTTCTTC. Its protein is CASRGTAQGEQFF.

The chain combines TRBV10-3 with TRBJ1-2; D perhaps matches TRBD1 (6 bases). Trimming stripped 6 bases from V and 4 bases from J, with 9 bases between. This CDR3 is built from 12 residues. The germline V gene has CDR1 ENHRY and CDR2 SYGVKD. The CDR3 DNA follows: TGTGCCATCAGGCCGACAGGCTATGGCTACACCTTC. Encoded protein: CAIRPTGYGYTF.

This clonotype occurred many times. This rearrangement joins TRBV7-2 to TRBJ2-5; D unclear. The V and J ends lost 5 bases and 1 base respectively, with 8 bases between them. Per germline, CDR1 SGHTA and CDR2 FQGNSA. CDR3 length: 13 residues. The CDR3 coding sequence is TGTGCCAGCAGCACGCGGACCCAAGAGACCCAGTACTTC. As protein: CASSTRTQETQYF.

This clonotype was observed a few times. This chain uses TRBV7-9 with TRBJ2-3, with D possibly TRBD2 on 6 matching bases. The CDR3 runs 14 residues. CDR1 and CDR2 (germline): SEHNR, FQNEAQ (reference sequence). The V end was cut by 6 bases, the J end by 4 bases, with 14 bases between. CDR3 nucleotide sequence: TGTGCCAGCAGACCTACTAGCCGCCCAGATACGCAGTATTTT. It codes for CASRPTSRPDTQYF.

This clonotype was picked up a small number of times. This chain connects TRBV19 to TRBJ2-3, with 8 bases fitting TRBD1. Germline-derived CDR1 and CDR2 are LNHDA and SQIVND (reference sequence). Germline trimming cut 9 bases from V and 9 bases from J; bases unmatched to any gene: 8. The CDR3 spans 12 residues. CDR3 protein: CASNHRGNTQYF. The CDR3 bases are TGTGCCAGCAACCACAGGGGGAACACGCAGTATTTT.

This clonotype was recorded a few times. The CDR3 DNA reads as TGTGCCAGCGACTCTGGGGCCAACGTCCTGACTTTC. This codes for CASDSGANVLTF. This chain links TRBV7-9 with TRBJ2-6; D not resolved. Deletions cut 8 bases from V and 0 bases from J, with 2 bases between. There are 12 residues in the CDR3. The germline gives CDR1 SEHNR, CDR2 FQNEAQ (reference sequence).